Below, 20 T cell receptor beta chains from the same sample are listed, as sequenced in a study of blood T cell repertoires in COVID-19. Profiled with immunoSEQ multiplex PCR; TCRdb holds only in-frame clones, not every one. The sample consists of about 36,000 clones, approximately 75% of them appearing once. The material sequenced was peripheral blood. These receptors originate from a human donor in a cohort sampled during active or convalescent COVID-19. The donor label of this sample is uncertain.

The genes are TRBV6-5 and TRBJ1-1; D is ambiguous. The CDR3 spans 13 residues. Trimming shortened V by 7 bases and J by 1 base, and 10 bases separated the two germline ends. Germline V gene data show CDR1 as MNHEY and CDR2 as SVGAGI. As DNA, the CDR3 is TGTGCCAGCACTCTAGACCCGAACACTGAAGCTTTCTTT. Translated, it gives CASTLDPNTEAFF.

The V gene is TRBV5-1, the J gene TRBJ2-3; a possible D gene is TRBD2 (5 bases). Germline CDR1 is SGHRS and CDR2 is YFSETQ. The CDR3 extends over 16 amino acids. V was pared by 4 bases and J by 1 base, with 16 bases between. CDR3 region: CASSLRGAERTDTQYF. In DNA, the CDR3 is TGCGCCAGCAGCCTCCGGGGAGCGGAACGCACAGATACGCAGTATTTT.

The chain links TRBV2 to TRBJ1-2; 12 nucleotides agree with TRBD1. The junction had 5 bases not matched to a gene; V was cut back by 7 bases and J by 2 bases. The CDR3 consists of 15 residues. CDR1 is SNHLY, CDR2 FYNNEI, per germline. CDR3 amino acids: CASTRGQGANYGYTF. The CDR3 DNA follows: TGTGCCAGCACTAGGGGACAGGGGGCGAACTATGGCTACACCTTC.

Here the CDR3 reads CSGGTASTDTQYF. CDR3 in DNA: TGCAGCGGCGGGACAGCTAGCACAGATACGCAGTATTTT. The V and J genes are TRBV29-1 and TRBJ2-3, with D tentatively TRBD1 (7 bases). The CDR3 is made up of 13 amino acids. V was pared by 7 bases and J by 0 bases, with 11 bases between. Germline V gene lookup returns CDR1 SQVTM and CDR2 ANQGSEA.

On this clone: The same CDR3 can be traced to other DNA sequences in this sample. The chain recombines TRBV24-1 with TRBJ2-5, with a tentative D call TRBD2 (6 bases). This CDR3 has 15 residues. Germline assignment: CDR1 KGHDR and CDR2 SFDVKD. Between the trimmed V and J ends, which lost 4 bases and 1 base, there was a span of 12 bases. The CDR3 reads CATSDPGLPQETQYF. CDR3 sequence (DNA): TGTGCCACCAGTGACCCCGGACTACCCCAAGAGACCCAGTACTTC.

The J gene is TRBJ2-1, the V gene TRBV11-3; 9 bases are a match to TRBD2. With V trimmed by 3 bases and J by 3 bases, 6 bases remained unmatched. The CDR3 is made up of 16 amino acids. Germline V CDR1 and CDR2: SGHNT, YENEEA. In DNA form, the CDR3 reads TGTGCCAGCAGCTTGCTAGCGGGACACCTCTACAATGAGCAGTTCTTC. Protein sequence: CASSLLAGHLYNEQFF.

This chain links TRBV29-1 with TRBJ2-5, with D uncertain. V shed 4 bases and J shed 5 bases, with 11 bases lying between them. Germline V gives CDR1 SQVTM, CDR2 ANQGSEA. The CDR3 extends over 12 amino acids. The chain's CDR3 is CSVGFVRETQYF. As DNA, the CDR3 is TGCAGCGTTGGTTTCGTGCGGGAGACCCAGTACTTC.

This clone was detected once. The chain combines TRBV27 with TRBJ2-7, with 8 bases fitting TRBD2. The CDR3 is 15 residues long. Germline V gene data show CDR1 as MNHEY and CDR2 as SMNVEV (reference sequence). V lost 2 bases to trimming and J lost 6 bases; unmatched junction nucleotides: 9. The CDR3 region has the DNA TGTGCCAGCAGTTTAGGGGTAGCGGGATCTCTCGAGCAGTACTTC. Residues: CASSLGVAGSLEQYF.

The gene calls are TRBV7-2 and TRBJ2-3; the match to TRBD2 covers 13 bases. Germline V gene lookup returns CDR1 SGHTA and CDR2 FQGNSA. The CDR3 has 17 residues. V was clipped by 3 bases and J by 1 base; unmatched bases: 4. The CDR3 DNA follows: TGTGCCAGCAGCTTCATACTAGCGGGAGGGGGCACAGATACGCAGTATTTT. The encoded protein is CASSFILAGGGTDTQYF. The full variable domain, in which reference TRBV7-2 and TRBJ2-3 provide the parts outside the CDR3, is GAGVSQSPSNKVTEKGKDVELRCDPISGHTALYWYRQSLGQGLEFLIYFQGNSAPDKSGLPSDRFSAERTGGSVSTLTIQRTQQEDSAVYLCASSFILAGGGTDTQYFGPGTRLTVL.

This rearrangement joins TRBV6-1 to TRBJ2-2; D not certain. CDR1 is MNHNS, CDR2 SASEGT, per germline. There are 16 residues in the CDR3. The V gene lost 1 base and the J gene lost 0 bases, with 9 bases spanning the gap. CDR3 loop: CASSEVRYANTGELFF. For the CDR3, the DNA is TGTGCCAGCAGTGAAGTGAGGTACGCGAACACCGGGGAGCTGTTTTTT.

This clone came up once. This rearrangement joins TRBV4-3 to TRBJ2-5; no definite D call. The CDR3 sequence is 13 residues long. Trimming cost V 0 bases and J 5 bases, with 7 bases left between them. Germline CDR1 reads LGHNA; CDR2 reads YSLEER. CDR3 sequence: CASSQETWETQYF. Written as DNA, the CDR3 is TGCGCCAGCAGCCAAGAAACTTGGGAGACCCAGTACTTC.

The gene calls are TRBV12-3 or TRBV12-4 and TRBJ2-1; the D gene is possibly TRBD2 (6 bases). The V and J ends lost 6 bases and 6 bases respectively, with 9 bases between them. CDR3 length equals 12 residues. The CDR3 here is CASRLTSNEQFF. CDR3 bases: TGTGCCAGCAGATTGACTAGCAATGAGCAGTTCTTC.

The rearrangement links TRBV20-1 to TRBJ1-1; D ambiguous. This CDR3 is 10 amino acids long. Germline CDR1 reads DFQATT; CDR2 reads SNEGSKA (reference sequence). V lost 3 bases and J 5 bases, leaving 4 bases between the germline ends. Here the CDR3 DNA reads TGCAGTGCTAGTGTAACTGAAGCTTTCTTT. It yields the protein CSASVTEAFF.

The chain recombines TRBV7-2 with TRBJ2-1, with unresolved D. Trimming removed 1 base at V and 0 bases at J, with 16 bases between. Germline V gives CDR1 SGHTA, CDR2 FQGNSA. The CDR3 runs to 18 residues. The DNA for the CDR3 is TGTGCCAGCAGCTTAGGCCGATTGGCTAGGAGCTCCTACAATGAGCAGTTCTTC. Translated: CASSLGRLARSSYNEQFF.

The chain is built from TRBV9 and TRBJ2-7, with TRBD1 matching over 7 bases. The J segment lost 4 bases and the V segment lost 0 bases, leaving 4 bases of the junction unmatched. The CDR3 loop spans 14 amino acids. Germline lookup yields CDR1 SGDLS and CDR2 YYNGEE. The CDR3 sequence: CASSVEGAPYEQYF. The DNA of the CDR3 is TGTGCCAGCAGCGTAGAGGGGGCCCCTTACGAGCAGTACTTC.

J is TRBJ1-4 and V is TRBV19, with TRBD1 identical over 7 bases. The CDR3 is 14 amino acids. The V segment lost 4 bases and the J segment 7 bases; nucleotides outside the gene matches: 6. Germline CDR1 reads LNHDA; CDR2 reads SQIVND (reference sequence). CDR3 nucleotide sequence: TGTGCCAGTAGTACGACAGGGCTGGGTGAAAAACTGTTTTTT. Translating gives CASSTTGLGEKLFF.

CDR3 sequence: CASSFSTGRQETQYF. The DNA of the CDR3 is TGTGCCAGCAGTTTCTCGACAGGGCGCCAAGAGACCCAGTACTTC. The chain is built from TRBV6-2 or TRBV6-3 and TRBJ2-5, with 7 nucleotides matching TRBD1. The CDR3 has 15 amino acids. In germline, CDR1 is MNHEY, CDR2 SVGEGT. V trimming: 4 bases; J trimming: 1 base; junction bases outside the gene matches: 6.

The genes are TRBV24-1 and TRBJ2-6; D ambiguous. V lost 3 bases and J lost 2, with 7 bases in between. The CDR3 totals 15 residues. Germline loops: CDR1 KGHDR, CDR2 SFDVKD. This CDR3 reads CATSDPYTGANVLTF. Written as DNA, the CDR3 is TGTGCCACCAGTGATCCCTATACTGGGGCCAACGTCCTGACTTTC.

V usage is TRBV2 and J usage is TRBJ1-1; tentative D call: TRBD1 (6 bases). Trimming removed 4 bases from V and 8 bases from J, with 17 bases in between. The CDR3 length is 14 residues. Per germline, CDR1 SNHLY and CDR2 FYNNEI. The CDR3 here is CASSAGTRTAEAFF. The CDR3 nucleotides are TGTGCCAGCAGTGCGGGGACCCGGACAGCAGAAGCTTTCTTT.

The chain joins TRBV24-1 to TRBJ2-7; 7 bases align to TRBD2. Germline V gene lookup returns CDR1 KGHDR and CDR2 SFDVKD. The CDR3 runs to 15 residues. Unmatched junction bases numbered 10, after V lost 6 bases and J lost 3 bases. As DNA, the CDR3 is TGTGCCACCAGTCCCGGCGGGAGAGGGAACTACGAGCAGTACTTC. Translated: CATSPGGRGNYEQYF.